This T cell receptor (beta chain) was observed in a study of blood T cell repertoires in COVID-19. Study-wide context: Italy, Spain and the United States were the sources of the convalescent and acute COVID-19 samples. PBMCs, B-cell-depleted T cells, or T cells provided the cDNA or gDNA that made up the material.

Trimming removed 9 bases at V and 3 bases at J, with 14 bases between. The V gene's germline CDR1 is MGHRA and CDR2 YSYEKL. This CDR3 has 13 residues. Seattle-derived patients entered the study during active infection and were followed longitudinally. Data came from immunoSEQ multiplex PCR; TCRdb stores just in-frame clones and leaves some out. The data hold about 130,000 clones, with 85% to 90% observed a single time. The chain employs TRBV4-1 and TRBJ1-1, with TRBD1 as a possible D gene (5 bases). This receptor was identified in a man in his sixties with COVID-19, enrolled during active disease. The sample was peripheral blood. CDR3 in DNA: TGCGCCAGTAGTAGGGGCGCGGACACTGAAGCTTTCTTT. This translates into CASSRGADTEAFF.